This TCR beta chain was sequenced in a study of Ad26.COV2.S vaccination and SARS-CoV-2 variants. In the study overall: The donor participated in the COV1001 trial, in its Ad26.COV2.S arm. In the study, Ad26.COV2.S was injected intramuscularly once, or twice 56 days apart. Findings and limits, study-wide: Among vaccine recipients, spike-specific TCR breadth exceeded that of placebo recipients.

V dropped 4 bases and J dropped 3; count of bases not matched to a gene: 2. The V gene's germline CDR1 is WSHSY and CDR2 SAAADI. This CDR3 spans 13 amino acids. Comment on this clone: Antigen unknown. The identical CDR3 is also encoded by other nucleotide sequences in the sample.

Treatment: around 19 received Ad26.COV2.S at low or high dose, single or two shots; 5 received placebo; per-sample allocation not given. Sampling was performed 63 days after the first vaccine or placebo injection. Profiled with immunoSEQ multiplex PCR; TCRdb holds only in-frame clones, not every one. The data show some 270,000 clones, with roughly 89% seen just once and 2.5% to 3.5% held by the top ten. The TCR sequence derives from a person aged 18-60 years who received the Ad26.COV2.S COVID-19 vaccine or a placebo. The starting material was peripheral blood, obtained in a trial of Ad26.COV2.S vaccine versus placebo. The V and J genes are TRBV10-2 and TRBJ1-2, with 7 bases lining up with TRBD1. The DNA for the CDR3 is TGCGCCAGCAGTGGTACAGGGGACTATGGCTACACCTTC. This encodes CASSGTGDYGYTF.